This T cell receptor beta chain was sequenced in a study of T cells in Graves' hyperthyroidism and ophthalmopathy. It was 8.5 to 10 ml of fresh peripheral blood that supplied the PBMCs. Findings and caveats of the study: Ophthalmopathy was model-predicted a median about 6 months pre-onset. The authors' 13 V-J model separated ophthalmopathy from stable hyperthyroidism.

V gave up 5 bases and J gave up 8 bases; unmatched junction bases: 11. This CDR3 spans 15 amino acids. CDR1 is KGHDR, CDR2 SFDVKD, per germline. This clonotype came up many times. Its cognate antigen is unknown. The CDR3 regions of TCR beta were amplified from RNA transcripts. The study used the HTBI primer set for a first-round RT-PCR of the TCR CDR3. TCRdb re-analysed the multiplex PCR reads in MiXCR, keeping a single row per CDR3 protein. Of some 270,000 distinct CDR3 sequences detected, approximately 24% appear once; the ten largest clones hold around 32%. Sequencing used blood. The source of this sequence is a woman in her forties with Graves' ophthalmopathy. J is TRBJ1-2 and V is TRBV24-1; 9 positions match TRBD1. The CDR3 region has the DNA TGTGCCACCAGTGTAAGCCCGGGACAGGGTTTCGGCTACACCTTC. Residues: CATSVSPGQGFGYTF.